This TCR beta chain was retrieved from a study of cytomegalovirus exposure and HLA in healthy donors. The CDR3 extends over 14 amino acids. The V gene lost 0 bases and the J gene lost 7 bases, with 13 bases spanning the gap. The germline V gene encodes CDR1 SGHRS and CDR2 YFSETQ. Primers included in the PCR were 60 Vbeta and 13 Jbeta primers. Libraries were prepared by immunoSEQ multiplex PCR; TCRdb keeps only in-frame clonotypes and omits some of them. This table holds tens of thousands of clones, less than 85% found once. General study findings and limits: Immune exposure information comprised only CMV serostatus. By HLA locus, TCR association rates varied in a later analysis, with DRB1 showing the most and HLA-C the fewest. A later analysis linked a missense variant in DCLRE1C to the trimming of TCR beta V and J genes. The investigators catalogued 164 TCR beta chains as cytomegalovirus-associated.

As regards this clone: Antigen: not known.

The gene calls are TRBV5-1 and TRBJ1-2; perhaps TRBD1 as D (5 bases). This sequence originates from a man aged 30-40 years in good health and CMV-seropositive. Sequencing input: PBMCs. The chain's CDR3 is CASSLAQTAGGYTF. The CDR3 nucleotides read TGCGCCAGCAGCTTGGCCCAGACAGCTGGTGGCTACACCTTC.